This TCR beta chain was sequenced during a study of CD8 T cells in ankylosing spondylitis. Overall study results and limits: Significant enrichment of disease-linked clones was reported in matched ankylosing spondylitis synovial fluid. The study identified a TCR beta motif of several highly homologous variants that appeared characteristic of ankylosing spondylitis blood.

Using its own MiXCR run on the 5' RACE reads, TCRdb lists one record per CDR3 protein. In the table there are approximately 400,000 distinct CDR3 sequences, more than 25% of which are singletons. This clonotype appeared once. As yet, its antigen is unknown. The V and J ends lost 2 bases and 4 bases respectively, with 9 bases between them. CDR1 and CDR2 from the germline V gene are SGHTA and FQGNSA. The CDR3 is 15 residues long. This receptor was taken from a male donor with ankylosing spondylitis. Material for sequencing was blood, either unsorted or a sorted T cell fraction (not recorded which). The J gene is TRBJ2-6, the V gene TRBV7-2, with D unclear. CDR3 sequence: CASSLSGRGANVLTF. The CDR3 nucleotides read TGTGCCAGCAGCTTATCCGGGCGGGGGGCCAACGTCCTGACTTTC.